These 9 T cell receptor beta chains originate from one sample sequenced in a study of blood T cell repertoires in COVID-19. Clones were read by immunoSEQ multiplex PCR, and TCRdb kept only the in-frame ones, dropping some. The data contain roughly 70,000 clones, roughly nine tenths of them singletons. The material sequenced was peripheral blood. The receptors here all came from a man aged 50 or older with COVID-19, enrolled during active disease.

The gene calls are TRBV5-1 and TRBJ2-4; tentative D call: TRBD1 (5 bases). Germline CDR1 and CDR2: SGHRS and YFSETQ. CDR3 length: 15 amino acids. V was trimmed by 0 bases and J by 5 bases, leaving 12 bases between them. The CDR3 reads CASSLGSQGQNIQYF. In DNA form, the CDR3 reads TGCGCCAGCAGCTTGGGTTCCCAGGGCCAAAACATTCAGTACTTC.

The gene calls are TRBV28 and TRBJ2-5; D perhaps matches TRBD2 (5 bases). With 7 bases removed from V and 5 bases from J, the gap between germline ends came to 11 bases. The CDR3 has 12 amino acids. Germline assignment: CDR1 MDHEN and CDR2 SYDVKM. The CDR3: CASNGISETQYF. Here the CDR3 DNA reads TGTGCCAGCAACGGGATTTCTGAGACCCAGTACTTC.

This chain links TRBV7-9 with TRBJ1-4, with unresolved D. This CDR3 is 12 amino acids long. CDR1 and CDR2 (germline): SEHNR, FQNEAQ (reference sequence). The ends were cut back, 2 bases at V and 16 bases at J, with 14 bases in the middle. CDR3 sequence (DNA): TGTGCCAGCAGCTTAACCCAGGAAGATCGGTTTTTT. Amino acids: CASSLTQEDRFF.

The gene calls are TRBV5-4 and TRBJ1-1; 7 bases agree with TRBD1. V was pared by 4 bases and J by 0 bases, with 6 bases of the junction left unmatched. CDR1 is SGHNT and CDR2 is YYREEE in the germline V gene (reference sequence). CDR3 size: 15 residues. DNA for the CDR3: TGTGCCAGCAGCGCTTGGGACAGAATGAACACTGAAGCTTTCTTT. Protein product: CASSAWDRMNTEAFF.

The gene calls are TRBV10-1 and TRBJ2-2, with 7 positions matching TRBD1. This CDR3 has 15 residues. The V and J ends lost 7 bases and 9 bases, in that order; junction bases with no gene match: 14. Per germline, CDR1 WNHNN and CDR2 SYGVQD (reference sequence). CDR3 loop: CASKRQGSLPRELFF. Here the CDR3 DNA reads TGCGCCAGCAAAAGACAGGGTTCCCTCCCCCGGGAGCTGTTTTTT.

This clone was seen only once. The CDR3 loop is CASSLGGRSTDTQYF. In DNA form, the CDR3 reads TGTGCCAGCAGCTTAGGGGGCCGGAGCACAGATACGCAGTATTTT. The rearrangement links TRBV5-4 to TRBJ2-3, with 7 bases fitting TRBD1. With V trimmed by 2 bases and J by 0 bases, 3 bases remained unmatched. Looked up from germline, CDR1 is SGHNT and CDR2 is YYREEE (reference sequence). This CDR3 region has 15 residues.

The V gene is TRBV18, the J gene TRBJ2-3; 9 bases align to TRBD1. Trimming at V came to 3 bases and at J to 7 bases, leaving 8 bases not matched to a gene. This CDR3 is built from 15 residues. Germline V CDR1 and CDR2: KGHSH, LQKENI. The CDR3 DNA is TGTGCCAGCTCACCCACAGGACAGGGGTGGAATACGCAGTATTTT. Its translation: CASSPTGQGWNTQYF.

The chain uses TRBV28 and TRBJ1-3; the D is unclear. CDR1 and CDR2 (germline): MDHEN, SYDVKM. V lost 8 bases, J lost 5 bases, and 13 bases lay in between. This CDR3 is 13 amino acids long. The CDR3 loop is CASSNGGRNTIYF. The CDR3 coding sequence is TGTGCCAGCTCGAACGGCGGGCGAAACACCATATATTTT.

The genes are TRBV4-1 and TRBJ2-5; no clear D. The CDR3 has 14 amino acids. From germline, CDR1 is MGHRA and CDR2 YSYEKL. Trimming cost V 1 base and J 5 bases, with 11 bases left between them. The CDR3 nucleotides read TGCGCCAGCAGCCAAGGGAGTCTCTTCGAGACCCAGTACTTC. Amino acid sequence: CASSQGSLFETQYF.